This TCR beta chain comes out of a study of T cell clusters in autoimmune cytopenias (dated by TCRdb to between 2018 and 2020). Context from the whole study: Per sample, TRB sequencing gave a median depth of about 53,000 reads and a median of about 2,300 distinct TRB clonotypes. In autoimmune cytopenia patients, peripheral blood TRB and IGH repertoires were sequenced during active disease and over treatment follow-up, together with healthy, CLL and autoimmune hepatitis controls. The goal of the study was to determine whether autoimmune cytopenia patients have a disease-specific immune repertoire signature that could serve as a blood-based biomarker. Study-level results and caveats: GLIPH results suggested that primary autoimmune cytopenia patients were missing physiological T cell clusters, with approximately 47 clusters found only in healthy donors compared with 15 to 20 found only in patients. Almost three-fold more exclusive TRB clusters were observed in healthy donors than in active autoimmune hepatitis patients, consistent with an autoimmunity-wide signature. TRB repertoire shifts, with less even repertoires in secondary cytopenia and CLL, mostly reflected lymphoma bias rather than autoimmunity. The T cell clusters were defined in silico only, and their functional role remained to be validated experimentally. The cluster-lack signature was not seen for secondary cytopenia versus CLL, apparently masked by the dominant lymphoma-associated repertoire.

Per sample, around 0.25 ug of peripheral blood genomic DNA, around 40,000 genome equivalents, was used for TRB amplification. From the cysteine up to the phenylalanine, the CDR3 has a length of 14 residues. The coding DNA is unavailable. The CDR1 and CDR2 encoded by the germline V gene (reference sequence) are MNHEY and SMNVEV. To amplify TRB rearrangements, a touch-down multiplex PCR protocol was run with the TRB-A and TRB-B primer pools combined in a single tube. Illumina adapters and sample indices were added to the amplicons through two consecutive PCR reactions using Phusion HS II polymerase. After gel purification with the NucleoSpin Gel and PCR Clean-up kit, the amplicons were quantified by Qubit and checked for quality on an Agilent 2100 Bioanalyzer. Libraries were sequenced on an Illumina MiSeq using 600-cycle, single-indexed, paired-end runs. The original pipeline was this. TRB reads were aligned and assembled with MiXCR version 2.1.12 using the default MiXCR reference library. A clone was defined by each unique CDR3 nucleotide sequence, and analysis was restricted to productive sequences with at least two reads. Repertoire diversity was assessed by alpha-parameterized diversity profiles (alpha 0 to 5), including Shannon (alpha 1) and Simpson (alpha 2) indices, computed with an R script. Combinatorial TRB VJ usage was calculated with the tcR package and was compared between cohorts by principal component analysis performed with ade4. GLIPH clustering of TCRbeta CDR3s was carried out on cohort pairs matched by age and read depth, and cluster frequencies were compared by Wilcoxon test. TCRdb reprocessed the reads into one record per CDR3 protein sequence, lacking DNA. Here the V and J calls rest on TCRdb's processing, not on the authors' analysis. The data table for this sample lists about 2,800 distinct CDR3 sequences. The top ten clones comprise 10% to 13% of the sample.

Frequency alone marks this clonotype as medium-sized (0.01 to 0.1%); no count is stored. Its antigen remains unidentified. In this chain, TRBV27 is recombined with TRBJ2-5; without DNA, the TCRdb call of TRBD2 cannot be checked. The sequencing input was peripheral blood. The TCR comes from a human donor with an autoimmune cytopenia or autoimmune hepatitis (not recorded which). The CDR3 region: CASRRTSGEETQYF.